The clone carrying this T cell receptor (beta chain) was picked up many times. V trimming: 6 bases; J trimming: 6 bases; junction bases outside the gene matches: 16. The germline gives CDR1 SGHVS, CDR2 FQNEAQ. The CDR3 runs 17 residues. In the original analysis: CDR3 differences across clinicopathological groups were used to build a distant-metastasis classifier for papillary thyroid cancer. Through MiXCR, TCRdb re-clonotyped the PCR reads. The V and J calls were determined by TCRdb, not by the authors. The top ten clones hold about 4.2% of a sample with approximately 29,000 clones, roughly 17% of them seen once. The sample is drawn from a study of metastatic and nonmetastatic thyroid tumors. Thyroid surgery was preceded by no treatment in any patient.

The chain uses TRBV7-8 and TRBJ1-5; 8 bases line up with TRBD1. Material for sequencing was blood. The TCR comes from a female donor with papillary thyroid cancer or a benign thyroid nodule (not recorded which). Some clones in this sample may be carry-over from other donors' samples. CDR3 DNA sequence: TGTGCCAGCAGTCCACAAGTAACCGGACAGGGCAGTCAGCCCCAGCATTTT. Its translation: CASSPQVTGQGSQPQHF. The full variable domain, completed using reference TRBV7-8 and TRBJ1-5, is GAGVSQSPRYKVAKRGQDVALRCDPISGHVSLFWYQQALGQGPEFLTYFQNEAQLDKSGLPSDRFFAERPEGSVSTLKIQRTQQEDSAVYLCASSPQVTGQGSQPQHFGDGTRLSIL.